The 27 T cell receptor beta chains given below trace back to one sample, sequenced in a study of shared clonotypes between healthy human individuals. Terminally differentiated effector memory CD45RA+ cells were left out of the naive CD8 fraction, which was CD45RO-negative and positively selected for CCR7. Profiled with immunoSEQ multiplex PCR; TCRdb holds only in-frame clones, not every one. The sample yields some 2 million clones, over 85% seen once. Sequencing input: naive CD8+ T cells sorted from blood. The receptors here all came from a man between 18 and 35 years old in good health.

Notes on this clone: Other DNA sequences within the sample encode an identical CDR3. The chain employs TRBV5-1 and TRBJ2-5; 8 nucleotides line up with TRBD1. The CDR3 has 15 amino acids. With V trimmed by 2 bases and J by 2 bases, 5 bases remained unmatched. The germline CDR1 and CDR2 sequences are SGHRS and YFSETQ. CDR3 loop: CASSLGQGTQETQYF. CDR3 coding DNA: TGCGCCAGCAGCTTAGGACAGGGAACGCAAGAGACCCAGTACTTC.

The J gene is TRBJ2-5, the V gene TRBV5-4; perhaps TRBD1 as D (5 bases). Germline lookup yields CDR1 SGHNT and CDR2 YYREEE (reference sequence). The CDR3 is 13 amino acids. V lost 5 bases, J lost 9 bases, and 17 bases lay in between. The CDR3 sequence: CASSQTIQGAQYF. CDR3 DNA: TGTGCCAGCAGTCAGACGATCCAAGGGGCCCAGTACTTC.

Only a few counts were recorded for this clone. The chain has TRBV6-5 and TRBJ2-3; D is perhaps TRBD2 (6 bases). CDR3 size: 13 residues. V dropped 6 bases and J dropped 5 bases, with 12 bases sitting between them. CDR1 MNHEY and CDR2 SVGAGI come from the germline V gene. The CDR3 reads CASRTPAGDTQYF. CDR3 bases: TGTGCCAGCAGGACTCCAGCGGGAGATACGCAGTATTTT.

As to this clone: Different DNA sequences within this sample yield the same CDR3. As DNA, the CDR3 is TGTGCCAGCAGTGAAGATCCCTACGAGCAGTACTTC. Translated, it gives CASSEDPYEQYF. The rearrangement links TRBV2 to TRBJ2-7; D is unresolved. Per germline, CDR1 SNHLY and CDR2 FYNNEI. V lost 1 base, J lost 2 bases, and 3 bases lay in between. The CDR3 sequence is 12 residues long.

The chain carries TRBV6-5 and TRBJ2-5, with 10 bases aligning to TRBD2. The V gene's germline CDR1 is MNHEY and CDR2 SVGAGI. This CDR3 is built from 15 residues. Trimming at V came to 7 bases and at J to 0 bases, leaving 5 bases not matched to a gene. The CDR3 here is CASTLTSGYQETQYF. The CDR3 DNA reads TGTGCCAGCACCCTGACTAGCGGGTACCAAGAGACCCAGTACTTC.

J is TRBJ1-2 and V is TRBV28; 7 positions agree with TRBD1. The J segment lost 7 bases and the V segment lost 5 bases, leaving 10 bases of the junction unmatched. The CDR3 has 14 amino acids. Looked up from germline, CDR1 is MDHEN and CDR2 is SYDVKM. Written as DNA, the CDR3 is TGTGCCAGCAGTCCCCGCGACAGGGTTGGTGGCTACACCTTC. It is translated as CASSPRDRVGGYTF.

This clone was counted once. An end of the junction does not agree with germline; a read error may underlie this. The DNA for the CDR3 is TGTGCCAGCAGACAGAACGCTGAAGCTTTCTTT. Translated: CASRQNAEAFF. This rearrangement joins TRBV28 to TRBJ1-1; no clear D. Germline V gene lookup returns CDR1 MDHEN and CDR2 SYDVKM. The CDR3 loop spans 11 amino acids.

This chain joins TRBV25-1 and TRBJ1-1, with D unclear. The CDR3 contains 14 residues. The V end lost 2 bases, the J end lost 5 bases, and 12 bases lay between the germline ends. Germline V gene lookup returns CDR1 MGHDK and CDR2 SYGVNS. CDR3 coding DNA: TGTGCCAGCAGTGAAGCGGGCCTGGGTACTGAAGCTTTCTTT. The encoded protein is CASSEAGLGTEAFF.

The chain employs TRBV27 and TRBJ2-3; maybe TRBD2 (6 bases). The CDR3 extends over 12 amino acids. Germline CDR1 and CDR2: MNHEY and SMNVEV (reference sequence). The V end lost 7 bases, the J end lost 1 base, and 6 bases lay between the germline ends. CDR3 bases: TGTGCCAGCACGGGGGGCACAGATACGCAGTATTTT. This gives the protein CASTGGTDTQYF.

V and J are TRBV15 and TRBJ1-1; maybe TRBD1 (5 bases). This CDR3 has 14 residues. Looked up from germline, CDR1 is LNHNV and CDR2 is YYDKDF (reference sequence). V lost 5 bases to trimming and J lost 4 bases, with 14 bases between them. CDR3 sequence (DNA): TGTGCCACCAGCTCAGCCGGGGGGAGCACTGAAGCTTTCTTT. This gives the protein CATSSAGGSTEAFF.

The genes are TRBV28 and TRBJ2-2; no definite D call. The CDR3 extends over 12 amino acids. Trimming took 6 bases from V and 1 from J, leaving 3 bases between them. CDR1 MDHEN and CDR2 SYDVKM come from the germline V gene. CDR3 residues: CASRGNTGELFF. CDR3 DNA: TGTGCCAGCAGAGGGAACACCGGGGAGCTGTTTTTT.

The chain joins TRBV12-5 to TRBJ2-7; no firm D call. Germline values: CDR1 LGHNT, CDR2 FRNRAP. The V gene lost 1 base and the J gene lost 3 bases, with 13 bases spanning the gap. This CDR3 is 15 amino acids long. The CDR3 spells CASGLGRSAGYEQYF. CDR3 in DNA: TGTGCTAGTGGTTTGGGCCGTTCGGCCGGCTACGAGCAGTACTTC.

This rearrangement joins TRBV6-1 to TRBJ1-5; D remains unclear. The V gene's germline CDR1 is MNHNS and CDR2 SASEGT. The CDR3 contains 15 residues. With 2 bases removed from V and 3 bases from J, the gap between germline ends came to 11 bases. The CDR3 sequence: CASSELAAVNQPQHF. CDR3 in DNA: TGTGCCAGCAGTGAACTGGCAGCCGTCAATCAGCCCCAGCATTTT.

The genes are TRBV7-8 and TRBJ1-1, with no clear D. V was clipped by 1 base and J by 2 bases, with 5 bases between them. Per the germline V gene, CDR1 is SGHVS and CDR2 is FQNEAQ. The CDR3 totals 13 residues. The CDR3 loop is CASSLDSNTEAFF. DNA of the CDR3: TGTGCCAGCAGCTTAGACAGTAACACTGAAGCTTTCTTT.

V and J are TRBV4-1 and TRBJ2-1; unclear D gene. The CDR3 runs to 11 residues. From germline, CDR1 is MGHRA and CDR2 YSYEKL. The V end was cut by 1 base, the J end by 14 bases, with 9 bases between. This CDR3 is CASSQGNKEFF. DNA of the CDR3: TGCGCCAGCAGCCAAGGGAATAAAGAGTTCTTC.

The gene calls are TRBV6-1 and TRBJ2-7; 13 bases line up with TRBD2. Trimming removed 5 bases from V and 2 bases from J; junction bases left unmatched: 3. CDR3 length: 15 amino acids. Germline V CDR1 and CDR2: MNHNS, SASEGT. CDR3 nucleotides: TGTGCCAGCAGTATCGGGACTAGCGGGACCTACGAGCAGTACTTC. The encoded protein is CASSIGTSGTYEQYF.

In its sample, this clone was seen once. J is TRBJ2-1 and V is TRBV6-1, with 10 nucleotides matching TRBD2. V trimming: 3 bases; J trimming: 12 bases; junction bases outside the gene matches: 8. Per germline, CDR1 MNHNS and CDR2 SASEGT. CDR3 length equals 14 residues. The CDR3: CASSDTSGALGQFF. The CDR3 DNA is TGTGCCAGCAGTGATACTAGCGGGGCCCTTGGGCAGTTCTTC.

The V call is TRBV27, the J call TRBJ2-1; 10 bases agree with TRBD1. This CDR3 region has 13 residues. V lost 8 bases and J lost 7; bases outside the gene matches: 5. From germline, CDR1 is MNHEY and CDR2 SMNVEV (reference sequence). The CDR3 bases are TGTGCCAGCCACGGACAGGGGGTGAATGAGCAGTTCTTC. Translation gives CASHGQGVNEQFF.

The chain is built from TRBV7-8 and TRBJ1-5; possible D gene TRBD1, 5 bases. The CDR3 totals 15 residues. Germline assignment: CDR1 SGHVS and CDR2 FQNEAQ. V lost 4 bases to trimming and J lost 0 bases, with 10 bases between them. The CDR3 DNA follows: TGTGCCAGCAGCTCGGGACTGCTTAGCAATCAGCCCCAGCATTTT. Residues: CASSSGLLSNQPQHF.

The V and J genes are TRBV6-5 and TRBJ2-2; possibly TRBD2 for D (6 bases). This CDR3 region has 16 residues. The germline gives CDR1 MNHEY, CDR2 SVGAGI. V was trimmed by 2 bases and J by 2 bases, leaving 12 bases between them. The CDR3 reads CASSYHGTRNTGELFF. The CDR3 DNA sequence: TGTGCCAGCAGTTACCACGGGACTCGTAACACCGGGGAGCTGTTTTTT.

The gene calls are TRBV4-3 and TRBJ2-1, with a weak D call TRBD1 (6 bases). Germline V gives CDR1 LGHNA, CDR2 YSLEER. V lost 1 base to trimming and J lost 10 bases, with 11 bases between them. The CDR3 is 13 residues long. This chain's CDR3 is CASSQAIRGEQFF. CDR3 sequence (DNA): TGCGCCAGCAGCCAAGCAATCAGGGGCGAGCAGTTCTTC.

This rearrangement joins TRBV6-1 to TRBJ2-5; D tentatively fits TRBD1 or TRBD2 (6 bases each). This CDR3 has 15 residues. V was cut by 1 base and J by 6 bases, with 15 bases left in between. Looked up from germline, CDR1 is MNHNS and CDR2 is SASEGT. The CDR3 loop reads CASSEVRGDPKTQYF. CDR3 bases: TGTGCCAGCAGTGAAGTAAGGGGGGATCCGAAGACCCAGTACTTC.

This chain joins TRBV5-4 and TRBJ2-7; 10 bases map to TRBD1. This CDR3 spans 14 amino acids. J lost 5 bases, V lost 5 bases, and 7 bases had no gene match. Germline CDR1 SGHNT, CDR2 YYREEE (reference sequence). CDR3 sequence reads: CASRGGQGENEQYF. The CDR3 DNA reads TGTGCCAGCAGAGGAGGACAGGGGGAGAACGAGCAGTACTTC.

The V gene is TRBV9, the J gene TRBJ2-7, with D perhaps TRBD2 (6 bases). V dropped 3 bases and J dropped 3 bases, with 10 bases sitting between them. Germline lookup yields CDR1 SGDLS and CDR2 YYNGEE. CDR3 length: 13 amino acids. The CDR3 reads CASSEGGDYEQYF. The CDR3 bases are TGTGCCAGCAGCGAAGGAGGGGACTACGAGCAGTACTTC. The full variable domain, in which reference TRBV9 and TRBJ2-7 provide the parts outside the CDR3, is DSGVTQTPKHLITATGQRVTLRCSPRSGDLSVYWYQQSLDQGLQFLIQYYNGEERAKGNILERFSAQQFPDLHSELNLSSLELGDSALYFCASSEGGDYEQYFGPGTRLTVT.

This clone has a handful of counts. Other DNA sequences within the sample encode an identical CDR3. This sequence joins TRBV19 and TRBJ1-2; no clear D. Germline V gives CDR1 LNHDA, CDR2 SQIVND (reference sequence). The CDR3 is 14 residues long. Trimming took off 0 bases at V and 3 bases at J, with 8 bases between the two ends. The CDR3: CASSIDGEDYGYTF. The CDR3 DNA is TGTGCCAGTAGTATAGACGGGGAGGACTATGGCTACACCTTC.

The V call is TRBV19, the J call TRBJ2-4; TRBD1 or TRBD2 may be the D gene (5 bases each). This CDR3 is 15 amino acids long. V dropped 4 bases and J dropped 0 bases, with 10 bases sitting between them. CDR1 LNHDA and CDR2 SQIVND come from the germline V gene (reference sequence). The CDR3: CASSSRELAKNIQYF. The CDR3 DNA is TGTGCCAGTAGTAGCAGGGAGCTAGCCAAAAACATTCAGTACTTC.

J is TRBJ2-2 and V is TRBV5-4, with 8 bases matching TRBD2. With 0 bases clipped from V and 6 bases from J, the junction kept 4 bases outside the gene matches. This CDR3 contains 15 residues. Germline V gene lookup returns CDR1 SGHNT and CDR2 YYREEE (reference sequence). The CDR3 loop is CASSLASGGAGELFF. In DNA form, the CDR3 reads TGTGCCAGCAGCTTGGCCAGCGGGGGCGCCGGGGAGCTGTTTTTT.